Presented here are 16 T cell receptor beta chains from one specimen sequenced in a study of long-term antiretroviral therapy in people with HIV. The authors ran the immunoSEQ assay, v3.0, at survey level. Produced via immunoSEQ multiplex PCR; TCRdb's table is partial and in-frame only. Of 17,000 or so clones listed, about 80% were seen once; the top ten hold roughly 8.3%. This specimen consisted of unsorted PBMCs, obtained 0.3 years before starting antiretroviral therapy. Receptors were obtained from a man aged 50 or older with HIV.

This clone has a handful of counts. This chain connects TRBV28 to TRBJ2-7; D is uncertain. Trimming took 9 bases from V and 2 from J, leaving 5 bases between them. Germline V gene sequence: CDR1 MDHEN, CDR2 SYDVKM. The CDR3 extends over 10 amino acids. Here the CDR3 DNA reads TGTGCCAGTTCTACCTACGAGCAGTACTTC. Encoded protein: CASSTYEQYF.

The V and J genes are TRBV2 and TRBJ2-3; 8 bases fit TRBD2. Germline values: CDR1 SNHLY, CDR2 FYNNEI. J gave up 2 bases and V 0 bases, and 16 bases lay outside the gene matches. The CDR3 extends over 20 amino acids. CDR3 sequence reads: CASSEAIGELADLFTDTQYF. The DNA for the CDR3 is TGTGCCAGCAGTGAAGCGATCGGGGAACTAGCGGATCTCTTCACAGATACGCAGTATTTT. Based on the CDR3 plus reference TRBV2 and TRBJ2-3, the full variable domain is EPEVTQTPSHQVTQMGQEVILRCVPISNHLYFYWYRQILGQKVEFLVSFYNNEISEKSEIFDDQFSVERPDGSNFTLKIRSTKLEDSAMYFCASSEAIGELADLFTDTQYFGPGTRLTVL.

The table lists this clone with a few counts. The rearrangement links TRBV14 to TRBJ1-1, with D unclear. V was pared by 1 base and J by 2 bases, with 8 bases between. Germline CDR1 is SGHDN and CDR2 is FVKESK. The CDR3 contains 14 residues. Written as DNA, the CDR3 is TGTGCCAGCAGCCAAGCCCGGGGTAACACTGAAGCTTTCTTT. Amino acids: CASSQARGNTEAFF.

The chain has TRBV5-1 and TRBJ2-7, with D uncertain. Germline CDR1 is SGHRS and CDR2 is YFSETQ. This CDR3 has 14 amino acids. V lost 0 bases, J lost 3 bases, and 10 bases lay in between. The DNA for the CDR3 is TGCGCCAGCAGCTTGGCCGGCGGCGACTACGAGCAGTACTTC. Protein: CASSLAGGDYEQYF.

This CDR3 reads CASSPGWDTEAFF. DNA of the CDR3: TGTGCCAGCAGTCCCGGTTGGGACACTGAAGCTTTCTTT. The chain joins TRBV2 to TRBJ1-1; D gene uncertain. The CDR3 is 13 residues long. CDR1 is SNHLY, CDR2 FYNNEI, per germline. V dropped 5 bases and J dropped 3 bases, with 10 bases sitting between them.

This sequence joins TRBV27 and TRBJ2-7, with 12 positions matching TRBD2. The germline CDR1 and CDR2 sequences are MNHEY and SMNVEV (reference sequence). CDR3 length: 15 residues. Trimming at V came to 3 bases and at J to 7 bases, leaving 7 bases not matched to a gene. The CDR3 DNA sequence: TGTGCCAGCAGTTTTTCTAGCGGGAGGGCGGAGGAGCAGTACTTC. Its protein is CASSFSSGRAEEQYF.

This chain connects TRBV15 to TRBJ2-1, with 7 positions matching TRBD2. The CDR3 covers 15 residues. Germline V gives CDR1 LNHNV, CDR2 YYDKDF (reference sequence). J lost 2 bases, V lost 4 bases, and 5 bases had no gene match. In nucleotides, the CDR3 is TGTGCCACCAGCACCGGACTAGAGGCCTACAATGAGCAGTTCTTC. Its protein product is CATSTGLEAYNEQFF.

V is TRBV29-1 and J is TRBJ1-5, with 9 bases fitting TRBD1. Per the germline V gene, CDR1 is SQVTM and CDR2 is ANQGSEA. This CDR3 spans 14 amino acids. The ends lost 6 bases at V and 5 bases at J; junction bases unmatched: 8. The CDR3 loop is CSVLTGGYDQPQHF. The CDR3, as DNA: TGCAGCGTACTGACAGGGGGGTATGATCAGCCCCAGCATTTT.

This sequence joins TRBV30 and TRBJ1-2, with 7 bases identical to TRBD1. Germline-derived CDR1 and CDR2 are GTSNPN and SVGIG (reference sequence). The CDR3 runs to 15 residues. The ends lost 3 bases at V and 4 bases at J; junction bases unmatched: 11. The CDR3 region is CAWSRLRGGSYGYTF. The CDR3 DNA is TGTGCCTGGAGCAGATTGAGAGGGGGCAGCTATGGCTACACCTTC.

The rearrangement joins TRBV19 to TRBJ1-2; D remains unclear. V lost 5 bases and J lost 3, with 16 bases in between. Germline V gene lookup returns CDR1 LNHDA and CDR2 SQIVND (reference sequence). The length of the CDR3 is 15 residues. The CDR3 loop reads CASSRKGSRDYGYTF. The CDR3 DNA follows: TGTGCCAGTAGTCGTAAAGGGAGTAGAGACTATGGCTACACCTTC.

J is TRBJ2-1 and V is TRBV6-4; 11 bases map to TRBD1. The CDR3 has 17 amino acids. The germline gives CDR1 MRHNA, CDR2 SNTAGT. Unmatched junction bases numbered 12, after V lost 4 bases and J lost 7 bases. The CDR3 coding sequence is TGTGCCAGCAGTGTCGCGCCGGGACAGGGGGGCTATAATGAGCAGTTCTTC. This encodes CASSVAPGQGGYNEQFF.

This chain uses TRBV10-3 with TRBJ2-2, with 12 bases lining up with TRBD1. V was pared by 3 bases and J by 4 bases, with 6 bases of the junction left unmatched. Per the germline V gene, CDR1 is ENHRY and CDR2 is SYGVKD. The CDR3 covers 17 residues. The CDR3 region is CAISDLGQGARTGELFF. CDR3 nucleotides: TGTGCCATCAGTGACTTGGGACAGGGGGCCCGCACCGGGGAGCTGTTTTTT.

The chain uses TRBV4-1 and TRBJ2-2; D gene uncertain. V lost 4 bases and J lost 4, with 7 bases in between. Germline CDR1 and CDR2: MGHRA and YSYEKL. The CDR3 consists of 13 residues. In DNA, the CDR3 is TGCGCCAGCAGCCCAATTCGCACCGGGGAGCTGTTTTTT. As protein: CASSPIRTGELFF.

The CDR3, as DNA: TGTGCCAGCAGCTTTAACAGAGCTGGGGCCAACGTCCTGACTTTC. Its protein is CASSFNRAGANVLTF. The chain has TRBV11-3 and TRBJ2-6; D call uncertain. This CDR3 comprises 15 residues. Trimming removed 3 bases from V and 2 bases from J, with 8 bases in between. Germline V CDR1 and CDR2: SGHNT, YENEEA. The complete variable domain, with remaining parts taken from reference TRBV11-3 and TRBJ2-6, reads EAGVVQSPRYKIIEKKQPVAFWCNPISGHNTLYWYLQNLGQGPELLIRYENEEAVDDSQLPKDRFSAERLKGVDSTLKIQPAELGDSAVYLCASSFNRAGANVLTFGAGSRLTVL.

The chain is built from TRBV4-3 and TRBJ1-1, with a weak D call TRBD1 (5 bases). CDR3 length: 14 amino acids. The V and J ends lost 4 bases and 4 bases respectively, with 13 bases between them. Germline V gene lookup returns CDR1 LGHNA and CDR2 YSLEER. CDR3 sequence (DNA): TGCGCCAGCAGCCTCTCACCGGGGGGCACTGAAGCTTTCTTT. Translated, it gives CASSLSPGGTEAFF.

J is TRBJ2-3 and V is TRBV5-4; D may be TRBD1 or TRBD2 (5 bases each). CDR3 length: 16 amino acids. Trimming removed 0 bases from V and 4 bases from J, with 15 bases in between. Germline CDR1 and CDR2: SGHNT and YYREEE (reference sequence). CDR3 loop: CASSLDEGQGPDTQYF. DNA for the CDR3: TGTGCCAGCAGCTTGGACGAGGGTCAGGGTCCAGATACGCAGTATTTT.